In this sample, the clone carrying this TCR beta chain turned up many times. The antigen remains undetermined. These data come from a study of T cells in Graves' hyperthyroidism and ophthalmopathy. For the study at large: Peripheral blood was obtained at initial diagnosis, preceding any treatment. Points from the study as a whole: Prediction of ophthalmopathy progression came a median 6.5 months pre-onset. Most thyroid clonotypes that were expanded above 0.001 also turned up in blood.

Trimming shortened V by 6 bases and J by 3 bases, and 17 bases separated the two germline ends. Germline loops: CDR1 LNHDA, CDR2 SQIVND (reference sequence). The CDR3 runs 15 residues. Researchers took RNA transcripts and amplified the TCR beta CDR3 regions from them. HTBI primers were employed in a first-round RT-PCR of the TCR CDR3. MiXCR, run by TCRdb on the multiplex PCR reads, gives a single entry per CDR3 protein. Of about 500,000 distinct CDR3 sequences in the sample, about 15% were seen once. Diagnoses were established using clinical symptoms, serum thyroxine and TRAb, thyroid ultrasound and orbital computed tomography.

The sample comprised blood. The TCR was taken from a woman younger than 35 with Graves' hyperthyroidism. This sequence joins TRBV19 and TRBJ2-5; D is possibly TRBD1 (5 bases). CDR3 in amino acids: CASSPLPGLKETQYF. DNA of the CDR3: TGTGCCAGTAGCCCCCTTCCAGGGTTGAAAGAGACCCAGTACTTC.